These 21 T cell receptor beta chains originate from one sample sequenced in a study of OX40 agonist ivuxolimab in advanced cancers. Sequencing used immunoSEQ multiplex PCR; TCRdb keeps in-frame clones, though not all of them. Here the sample spans about 9,200 clones, over 60% being singletons. The source was CD4+ or CD8+ T cells sorted from blood, collected in a trial of the OX40 agonist ivuxolimab. The receptors shown here come from an adult with an advanced solid tumor such as melanoma, head and neck, liver or kidney cancer.

V gene TRBV27 combines with J gene TRBJ1-1; D ambiguous. CDR3 size: 13 residues. V was shortened by 5 bases and J by 4 bases, with 11 bases between the two germline ends. The germline gives CDR1 MNHEY, CDR2 SMNVEV (reference sequence). CDR3 protein: CASSHRSSTEAFF. The CDR3 nucleotides read TGTGCCAGCAGTCACCGTAGTAGCACTGAAGCTTTCTTT.

This sequence joins TRBV7-2 and TRBJ2-7, with a possible D match to TRBD2 (6 bases). Germline CDR1 reads SGHTA; CDR2 reads FQGNSA. This CDR3 has 16 amino acids. Trimming cost V 1 base and J 2 bases, with 15 bases left between them. The CDR3 region is CASSLVRRGRTYEQYF. Written as DNA, the CDR3 is TGTGCCAGCAGCTTAGTGCGGCGGGGCCGTACCTACGAGCAGTACTTC.

This clone came up a few times. This CDR3 reads CASSTRTPGQPQHF. The DNA for the CDR3 is TGTGCCAGTAGTACGCGGACACCGGGTCAGCCCCAGCATTTT. The chain combines TRBV19 with TRBJ1-5; maybe TRBD1 (5 bases). Trimming removed 4 bases from V and 6 bases from J, with 13 bases in between. The CDR3 runs to 14 residues. CDR1 is LNHDA, CDR2 SQIVND, per germline (reference sequence).

CDR3 amino acids: CASSIAHGETQYF. In DNA, the CDR3 is TGTGCCAGTAGTATAGCCCACGGGGAGACCCAGTACTTC. This chain connects TRBV19 to TRBJ2-5, with D unclear. Per germline, CDR1 LNHDA and CDR2 SQIVND (reference sequence). Trimming left V 1 base short and J 5 bases short, with 8 bases between. The CDR3 consists of 13 residues.

This clone has only one observation. V and J are TRBV10-3 and TRBJ2-5; 12 nucleotides line up with TRBD2. Germline V gene lookup returns CDR1 ENHRY and CDR2 SYGVKD. This CDR3 region has 16 residues. Losses at the gene ends were 7 bases for V and 5 bases for J; bases not matched to a gene: 11. The CDR3 nucleotides read TGTGCCATCACCACCAGCCAAGGACTAGCGGGGGAGACCCAGTACTTC. This encodes CAITTSQGLAGETQYF.

The chain couples TRBV7-2 to TRBJ2-1; D is uncertain. V was shortened by 1 base and J by 3 bases, with 4 bases between the two germline ends. The CDR3 contains 13 residues. Germline V lookup: CDR1 SGHTA, CDR2 FQGNSA. CDR3 protein: CASSLDSYNEQFF. In nucleotides, the CDR3 is TGTGCCAGCAGCTTAGACAGCTACAATGAGCAGTTCTTC.

This sequence joins TRBV29-1 and TRBJ1-2; possible D gene TRBD1, 6 bases. The CDR3 is made up of 15 amino acids. The V and J ends lost 2 bases and 2 bases respectively, with 15 bases between them. CDR1 and CDR2 (germline): SQVTM, ANQGSEA. CDR3 nucleotides: TGCAGCGTTGAAACAGGGCACTCTCAAAACTATGGCTACACCTTC. Translation: CSVETGHSQNYGYTF.

The V call is TRBV28, the J call TRBJ2-7; TRBD1 agrees at 9 bases. CDR3 length: 16 amino acids. With V trimmed by 6 bases and J by 3 bases, 12 bases remained unmatched. Germline V gene data show CDR1 as MDHEN and CDR2 as SYDVKM. CDR3 bases: TGTGCCAGCAGAACGAGGGGACAGGGAGAATACTACGAGCAGTACTTC. Translated: CASRTRGQGEYYEQYF. The full variable domain, completed using reference TRBV28 and TRBJ2-7, is DVKVTQSSRYLVKRTGEKVFLECVQDMDHENMFWYRQDPGLGLRLIYFSYDVKMKEKGDIPEGYSVSREKKERFSLILESASTNQTSMYLCASRTRGQGEYYEQYFGPGTRLTVT.

J is TRBJ1-3 and V is TRBV7-6; D is uncertain. Looked up from germline, CDR1 is SGHVS and CDR2 is FNYEAQ. The CDR3 is 16 amino acids. V was cut by 4 bases and J by 0 bases, with 13 bases left in between. CDR3 in amino acids: CASSSERALSGNTIYF. DNA of the CDR3: TGTGCCAGCAGCTCCGAGCGGGCGCTCTCTGGAAACACCATATATTTT.

The chain links TRBV7-9 to TRBJ1-1; D not resolved. V was trimmed by 2 bases and J by 5 bases, leaving 6 bases between them. Germline CDR1 reads SEHNR; CDR2 reads FQNEAQ (reference sequence). The CDR3 is 12 residues long. The DNA of the CDR3 is TGTGCCAGCAGCTTAAGCGGTACTGAAGCTTTCTTT. The encoded protein is CASSLSGTEAFF.

V gene TRBV14 combines with J gene TRBJ2-1, with TRBD2 identical over 11 bases. V lost 0 bases, J lost 4 bases, and 11 bases stayed unmatched. This CDR3 contains 19 residues. CDR1 and CDR2 from the germline V gene are SGHDN and FVKESK. Written as DNA, the CDR3 is TGTGCCAGCAGCCAAGATCGGAGGGCTAGCGGGGGGCTGTACAATGAGCAGTTCTTC. As protein: CASSQDRRASGGLYNEQFF.

The chain recombines TRBV2 with TRBJ2-7, with TRBD1 matching 7 bases. Germline V gene sequence: CDR1 SNHLY, CDR2 FYNNEI. This CDR3 has 13 amino acids. The V and J ends lost 7 bases and 3 bases, in that order; junction bases with no gene match: 6. The CDR3 DNA reads as TGTGCCAGCACACAGGGGCTGCTCTACGAGCAGTACTTC. This codes for CASTQGLLYEQYF.

The chain carries TRBV27 and TRBJ2-3, with 10 bases identical to TRBD2. The CDR3 length is 15 residues. CDR1 MNHEY and CDR2 SMNVEV come from the germline V gene (reference sequence). J was trimmed by 2 bases and V by 2 bases; bases with no gene match: 1. CDR3 DNA: TGTGCCAGCAGTTTAACTAGCGGGGCCACAGATACGCAGTATTTT. Translated, it gives CASSLTSGATDTQYF.

This clone appeared a few times. The CDR3 DNA is TGTGCCAGCAGCACCCGGGGGGGACTAGCCTACGAGCAGTACTTC. This encodes CASSTRGGLAYEQYF. The chain recombines TRBV9 with TRBJ2-7; TRBD2 matches 8 bases. The germline CDR1 and CDR2 sequences are SGDLS and YYNGEE. Trimming took 4 bases from V and 2 from J; bases not matched to a gene: 8. This CDR3 is 15 amino acids long.

This chain links TRBV9 with TRBJ2-3, with 8 bases lining up with TRBD2. The CDR3 runs 16 residues. Germline V lookup: CDR1 SGDLS, CDR2 YYNGEE. V lost 3 bases and J lost 2; bases outside the gene matches: 8. The CDR3 sequence: CASSDRGGLPTDTQYF. The CDR3 bases are TGTGCCAGCAGCGACCGGGGGGGCCTCCCCACAGATACGCAGTATTTT.

This chain uses TRBV28 with TRBJ1-2; TRBD1 agrees at 8 bases. The CDR3 spans 15 residues. V lost 6 bases to trimming and J lost 0 bases; unmatched junction nucleotides: 6. CDR1 is MDHEN, CDR2 SYDVKM, per germline. CDR3 in DNA: TGTGCCAGCAGCACCGACAGGGGAGCTAACTATGGCTACACCTTC. It codes for CASSTDRGANYGYTF.

The CDR3, as DNA: TGTGCCAGCAGCTTTAGCGGGGGCCCCCGGCCCTACGAGCAGTACTTC. Translated, it gives CASSFSGGPRPYEQYF. This chain connects TRBV5-6 to TRBJ2-7; 9 bases fit TRBD2. Germline V CDR1 and CDR2: SGHDT, YYEEEE. V was pared by 2 bases and J by 2 bases, with 8 bases of the junction left unmatched. CDR3 size: 16 residues.

This rearrangement joins TRBV19 to TRBJ2-1; 12 bases are shared with TRBD2. Germline V gene data show CDR1 as LNHDA and CDR2 as SQIVND (reference sequence). The CDR3 extends over 18 amino acids. The J segment lost 0 bases and the V segment lost 4 bases, leaving 7 bases of the junction unmatched. The CDR3 coding sequence is TGTGCCAGTAGTAACGAACTAGCGGGGGGTAGCTCCTACAATGAGCAGTTCTTC. This gives the protein CASSNELAGGSSYNEQFF.

V usage is TRBV7-2 and J usage is TRBJ1-5; TRBD1 is a possible D gene (5 bases). Trimming removed 5 bases at V and 5 bases at J, with 13 bases between. The CDR3 is made up of 14 amino acids. From germline, CDR1 is SGHTA and CDR2 FQGNSA. For the CDR3, the DNA is TGTGCCAGCAGCGAGGGAGGGACCCATCAGCCCCAGCATTTT. It translates to CASSEGGTHQPQHF.

The gene calls are TRBV5-6 and TRBJ2-1; unclear D gene. This CDR3 comprises 15 residues. V lost 0 bases and J 2 bases, leaving 9 bases between the germline ends. In germline, CDR1 is SGHDT, CDR2 YYEEEE. The CDR3 is CASSLAVRPYNEQFF. The CDR3 DNA reads as TGTGCCAGCAGCTTGGCCGTGCGACCCTACAATGAGCAGTTCTTC.

This clone has only one observation. The rearrangement uses TRBV29-1 and TRBJ1-1; no reliable D call. Trimming pared 7 bases from V and 5 bases from J, leaving 8 bases between. Germline-derived CDR1 and CDR2 are SQVTM and ANQGSEA. CDR3 length: 10 residues. CDR3 region: CSAEGTEAFF. CDR3 DNA sequence: TGCAGCGCTGAGGGAACTGAAGCTTTCTTT.